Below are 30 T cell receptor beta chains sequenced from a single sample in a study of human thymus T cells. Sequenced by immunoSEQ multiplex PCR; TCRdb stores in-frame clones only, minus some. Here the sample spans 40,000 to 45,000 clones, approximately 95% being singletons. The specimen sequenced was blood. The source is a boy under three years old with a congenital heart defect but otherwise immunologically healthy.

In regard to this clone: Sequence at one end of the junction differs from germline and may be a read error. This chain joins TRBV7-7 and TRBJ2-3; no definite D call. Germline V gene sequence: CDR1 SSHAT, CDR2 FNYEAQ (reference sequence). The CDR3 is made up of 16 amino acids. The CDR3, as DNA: TGTGCTAGCAGCCCCCATCTAAGGCTGGGCGCAGATACGCAGTATTTT. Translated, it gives CASSPHLRLGADTQYF.

The CDR3 nucleotides are TGCGCCAGCAGCTTGGACCCACTCACCGGGGAGCTGTTTTTT. Translating gives CASSLDPLTGELFF. The chain uses TRBV5-1 and TRBJ2-2; D unresolved. This CDR3 is 14 amino acids long. Trimming took off 0 bases at V and 4 bases at J, with 7 bases between the two ends. The V gene's germline CDR1 is SGHRS and CDR2 YFSETQ.

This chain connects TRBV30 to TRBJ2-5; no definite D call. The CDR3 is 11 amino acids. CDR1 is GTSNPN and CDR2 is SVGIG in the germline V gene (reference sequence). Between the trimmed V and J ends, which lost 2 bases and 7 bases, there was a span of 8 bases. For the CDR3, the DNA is TGTGCCTGGAGTCGACCGGGGACCCAGTACTTC. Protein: CAWSRPGTQYF.

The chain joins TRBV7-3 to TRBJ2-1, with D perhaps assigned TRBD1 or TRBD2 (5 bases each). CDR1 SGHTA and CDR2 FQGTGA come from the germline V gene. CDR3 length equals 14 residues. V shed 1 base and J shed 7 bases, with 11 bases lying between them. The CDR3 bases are TGTGCCAGCAGCTTAAGCCGGGGCCAGAATGAGCAGTTCTTC. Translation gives CASSLSRGQNEQFF.

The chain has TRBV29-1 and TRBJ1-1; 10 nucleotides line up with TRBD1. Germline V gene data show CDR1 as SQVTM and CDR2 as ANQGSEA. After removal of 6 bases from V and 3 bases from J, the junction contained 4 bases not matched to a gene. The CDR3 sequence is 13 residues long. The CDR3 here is CSVSDRGDTEAFF. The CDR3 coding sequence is TGCAGCGTGTCGGACAGGGGGGACACTGAAGCTTTCTTT.

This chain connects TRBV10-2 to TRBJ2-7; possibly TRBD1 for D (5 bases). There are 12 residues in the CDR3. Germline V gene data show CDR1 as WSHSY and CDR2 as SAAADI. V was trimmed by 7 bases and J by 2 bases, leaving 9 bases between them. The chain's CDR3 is CASNQGTYEQYF. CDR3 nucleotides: TGCGCCAGCAACCAGGGTACCTACGAGCAGTACTTC.

The CDR3 protein is CASSQDPKGEQYF. CDR3 nucleotides: TGCGCCAGCAGCCAAGATCCGAAGGGCGAGCAGTACTTC. The rearrangement links TRBV4-3 to TRBJ2-7; D is unresolved. V was trimmed by 0 bases and J by 6 bases, leaving 9 bases between them. The CDR3 extends over 13 amino acids. CDR1 and CDR2 from the germline V gene are LGHNA and YSLEER.

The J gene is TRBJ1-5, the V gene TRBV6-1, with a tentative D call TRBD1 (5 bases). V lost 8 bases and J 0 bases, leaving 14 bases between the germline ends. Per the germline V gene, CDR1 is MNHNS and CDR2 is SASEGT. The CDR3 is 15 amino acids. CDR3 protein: CASSLVRGSNQPQHF. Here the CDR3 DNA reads TGTGCCAGCTCATTGGTGAGGGGTAGCAATCAGCCCCAGCATTTT.

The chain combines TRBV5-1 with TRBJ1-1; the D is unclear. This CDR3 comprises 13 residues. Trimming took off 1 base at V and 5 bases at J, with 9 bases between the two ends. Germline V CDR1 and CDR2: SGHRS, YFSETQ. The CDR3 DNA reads TGCGCCAGCAGCTTGAGTGGGCGGACTGAAGCTTTCTTT. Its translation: CASSLSGRTEAFF.

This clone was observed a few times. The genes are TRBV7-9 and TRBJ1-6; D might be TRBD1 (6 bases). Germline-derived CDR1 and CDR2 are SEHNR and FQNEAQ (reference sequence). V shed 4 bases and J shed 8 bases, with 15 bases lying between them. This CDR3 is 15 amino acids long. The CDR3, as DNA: TGTGCCAGCAGCTCGCTAACAGGGTCGGATTCACCCCTCCACTTT. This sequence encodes CASSSLTGSDSPLHF.

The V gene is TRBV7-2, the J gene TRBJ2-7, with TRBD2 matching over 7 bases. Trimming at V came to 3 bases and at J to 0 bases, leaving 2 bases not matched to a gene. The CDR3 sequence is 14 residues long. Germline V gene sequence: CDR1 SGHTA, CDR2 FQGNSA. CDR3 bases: TGTGCCAGCAGCTTGACGGGGGGCTCCTACGAGCAGTACTTC. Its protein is CASSLTGGSYEQYF.

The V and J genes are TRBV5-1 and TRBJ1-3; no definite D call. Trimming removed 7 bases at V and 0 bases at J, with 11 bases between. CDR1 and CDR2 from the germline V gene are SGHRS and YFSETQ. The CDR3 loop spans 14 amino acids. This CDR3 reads CASAHVPSGNTIYF. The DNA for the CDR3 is TGCGCCAGCGCACACGTCCCCTCTGGAAACACCATATATTTT.

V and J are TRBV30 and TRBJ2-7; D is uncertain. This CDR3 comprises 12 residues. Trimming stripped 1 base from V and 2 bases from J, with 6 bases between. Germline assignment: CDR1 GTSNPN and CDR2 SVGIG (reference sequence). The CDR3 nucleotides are TGTGCCTGGAGTGAGGATGCCTACGAGCAGTACTTC. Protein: CAWSEDAYEQYF.

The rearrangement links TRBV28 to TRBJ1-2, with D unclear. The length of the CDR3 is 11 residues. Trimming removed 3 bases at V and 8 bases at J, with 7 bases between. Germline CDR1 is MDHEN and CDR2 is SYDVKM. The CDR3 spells CASSFGMGYTF. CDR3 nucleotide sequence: TGTGCCAGCAGTTTTGGGATGGGCTACACCTTC.

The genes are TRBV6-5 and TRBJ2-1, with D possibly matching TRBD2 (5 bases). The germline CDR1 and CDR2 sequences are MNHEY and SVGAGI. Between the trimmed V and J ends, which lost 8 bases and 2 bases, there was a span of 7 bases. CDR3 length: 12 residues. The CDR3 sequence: CASGRTYNEQFF. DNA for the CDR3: TGTGCCAGCGGGAGAACCTACAATGAGCAGTTCTTC.

The CDR3 protein is CASSLTGGNQPQHF. CDR3 nucleotide sequence: TGTGCCAGCAGTTTGACAGGGGGCAATCAGCCCCAGCATTTT. The rearrangement links TRBV27 to TRBJ1-5, with TRBD1 matching over 8 bases. Germline loops: CDR1 MNHEY, CDR2 SMNVEV (reference sequence). The V and J ends lost 3 bases and 2 bases, in that order; junction bases with no gene match: 0. This CDR3 has 14 amino acids.

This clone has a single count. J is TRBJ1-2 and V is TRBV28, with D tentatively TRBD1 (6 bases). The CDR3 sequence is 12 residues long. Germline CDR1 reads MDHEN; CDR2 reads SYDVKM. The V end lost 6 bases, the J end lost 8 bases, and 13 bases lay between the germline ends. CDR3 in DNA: TGTGCCAGCAGCCCGACAGGTGGGGGCTACACCTTC. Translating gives CASSPTGGGYTF.

The CDR3: CASTLPPQETQYF. The CDR3 coding sequence is TGTGCCAGCACCCTACCACCTCAAGAGACCCAGTACTTC. The chain uses TRBV7-2 and TRBJ2-5, with unresolved D. CDR3 length: 13 residues. Germline CDR1 is SGHTA and CDR2 is FQGNSA. V was pared by 7 bases and J by 2 bases, with 11 bases between.

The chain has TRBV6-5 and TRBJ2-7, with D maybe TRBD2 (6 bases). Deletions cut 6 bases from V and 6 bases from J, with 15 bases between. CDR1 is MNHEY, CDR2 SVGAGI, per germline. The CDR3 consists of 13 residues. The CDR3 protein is CASRDVAAGEQYF. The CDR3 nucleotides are TGTGCCAGCAGGGACGTAGCGGCGGGCGAGCAGTACTTC.

The CDR3 DNA sequence: TGTGCCTGGAGTGGAAATTCCGGCAACTATGGCTACACCTTC. Translated: CAWSGNSGNYGYTF. This chain links TRBV30 with TRBJ1-2; D gene ambiguous. CDR3 length: 14 residues. Trimming removed 1 base from V and 2 bases from J, with 11 bases in between. Germline V gene data show CDR1 as GTSNPN and CDR2 as SVGIG (reference sequence).

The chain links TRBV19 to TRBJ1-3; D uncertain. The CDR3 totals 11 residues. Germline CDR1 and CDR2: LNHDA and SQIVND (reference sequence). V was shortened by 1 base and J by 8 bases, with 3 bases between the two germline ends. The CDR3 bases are TGTGCCAGTAGTATAGTGGACACCATATATTTT. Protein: CASSIVDTIYF.

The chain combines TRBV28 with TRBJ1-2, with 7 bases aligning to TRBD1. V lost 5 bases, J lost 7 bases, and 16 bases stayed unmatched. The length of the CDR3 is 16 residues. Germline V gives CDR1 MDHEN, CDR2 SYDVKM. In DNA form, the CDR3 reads TGTGCCAGCAGTCCCATAAGGGGGCGGCCCTTTATTGGCTACACCTTC. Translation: CASSPIRGRPFIGYTF.

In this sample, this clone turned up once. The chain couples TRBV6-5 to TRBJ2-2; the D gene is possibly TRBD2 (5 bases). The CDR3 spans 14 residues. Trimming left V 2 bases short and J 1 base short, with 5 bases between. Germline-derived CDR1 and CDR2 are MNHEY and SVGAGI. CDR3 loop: CASSYRGNTGELFF. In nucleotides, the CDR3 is TGTGCCAGCAGTTACCGGGGGAACACCGGGGAGCTGTTTTTT.

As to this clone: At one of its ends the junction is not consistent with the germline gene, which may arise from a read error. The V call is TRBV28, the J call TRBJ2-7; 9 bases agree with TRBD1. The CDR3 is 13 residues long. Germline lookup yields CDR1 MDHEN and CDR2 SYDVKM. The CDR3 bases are TGTGCCAGCAGCCTCCTTGATGGACAGGGGATGGACTTC. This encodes CASSLLDGQGMDF.

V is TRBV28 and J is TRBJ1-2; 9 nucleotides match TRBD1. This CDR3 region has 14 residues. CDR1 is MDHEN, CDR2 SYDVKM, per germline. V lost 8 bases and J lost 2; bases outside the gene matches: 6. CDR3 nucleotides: TGTGCCAGCGAAAACAGGGGGCGGAACTATGGCTACACCTTC. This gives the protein CASENRGRNYGYTF.

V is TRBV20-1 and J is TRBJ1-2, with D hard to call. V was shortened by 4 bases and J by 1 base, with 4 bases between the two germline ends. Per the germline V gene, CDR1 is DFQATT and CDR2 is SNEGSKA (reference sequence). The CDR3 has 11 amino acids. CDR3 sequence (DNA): TGCAGTGCTAAGGATAACTATGGCTACACCTTC. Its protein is CSAKDNYGYTF.

CDR3 region: CATSRGGSSYEQYF. CDR3 sequence (DNA): TGTGCCACCAGCAGAGGGGGGAGCTCCTACGAGCAGTACTTC. This chain connects TRBV15 to TRBJ2-7; D possibly uses TRBD1 or TRBD2 (5 bases each). The germline CDR1 and CDR2 sequences are LNHNV and YYDKDF (reference sequence). Trimming pared 1 base from V and 0 bases from J, leaving 7 bases between. CDR3 length equals 14 residues.

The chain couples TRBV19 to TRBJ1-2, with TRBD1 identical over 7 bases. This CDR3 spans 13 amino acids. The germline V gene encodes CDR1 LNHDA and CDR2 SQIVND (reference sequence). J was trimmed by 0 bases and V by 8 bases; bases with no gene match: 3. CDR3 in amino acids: CASRDRSNYGYTF. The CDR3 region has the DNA TGTGCCAGTCGGGACAGATCTAACTATGGCTACACCTTC.

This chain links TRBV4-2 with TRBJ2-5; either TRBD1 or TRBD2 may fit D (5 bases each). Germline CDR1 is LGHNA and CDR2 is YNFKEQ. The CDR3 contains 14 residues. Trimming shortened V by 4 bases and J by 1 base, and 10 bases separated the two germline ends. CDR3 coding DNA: TGTGCCAGCAGCCCGGGACCCGTCCAAGAGACCCAGTACTTC. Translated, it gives CASSPGPVQETQYF.

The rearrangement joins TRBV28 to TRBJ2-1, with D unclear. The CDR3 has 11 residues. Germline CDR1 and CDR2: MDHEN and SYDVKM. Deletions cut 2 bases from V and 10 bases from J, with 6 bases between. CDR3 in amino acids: CASSLRKEQFF. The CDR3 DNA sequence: TGTGCCAGCAGTTTACGGAAGGAGCAGTTCTTC.